This T cell receptor (beta chain) was captured in a study of response to subunit inactivated influenza vaccine. Study observations and caveats: Each seasonal influenza vaccination, the authors suggested, recruits few new T cells.

V was pared by 6 bases and J by 8 bases, with 13 bases between. CDR3 size: 13 residues. Via MiXCR, TCRdb re-called the RT-PCR reads, giving one row per CDR3 protein. The sample contains about 780,000 distinct CDR3 sequences, approximately 17% of which appear only once. The sample holds many counts of this clonotype. What it recognizes is unknown. The sequencing used PBMCs from blood, collected about 5 days after vaccination. The sequence was collected from a man aged 50 or older who received an inactivated influenza vaccine. This chain uses TRBV12-3 or TRBV12-4 with TRBJ2-2; a possible D gene is TRBD1 (5 bases). This CDR3 reads CASRLRASGELFF. CDR3 in DNA: TGTGCCAGCAGGCTCAGGGCGTCTGGGGAGCTGTTTTTT.